The 30 T cell receptor beta chains below were found in one sample sequenced in a study of T cell clonality in common variable immunodeficiency. Produced via immunoSEQ multiplex PCR; TCRdb's table is partial and in-frame only. The table lists approximately 44,000 clones, with no singletons. Sequencing used peripheral blood mononuclear cells. These receptors all stem from a person aged 18 to 75 in good health.

At least ten counts were recorded for this clone. The CDR3 end is not reached by the read, which stops 3 residues before it; the germline J gene fills it in. The rearrangement links TRBV4-1 to TRBJ2-7; 7 bases match TRBD1. V shed 2 bases, J shed 1 base, and the junction held 8 bases outside the gene matches. Germline V gene lookup returns CDR1 MGHRA and CDR2 YSYEKL. This CDR3 is 16 amino acids long. The CDR3 protein is CASSQTTGFGSYEQYF. The part of the CDR3 DNA that was read is TGCGCCAGCAGCCAAACGACAGGGTTTGGGTCCTACGAG.

In this sample, this clone turned up many times. The DNA ends 3 residues before the CDR3 does, and the rest of the CDR3 is filled in from the germline J gene. The rearrangement links TRBV30 to TRBJ1-5; a possible D gene is TRBD1 (6 bases). The CDR3 runs 14 residues. The V and J ends lost 1 base and 3 bases respectively, with 10 bases between them. The germline V gene has CDR1 GTSNPN and CDR2 SVGIG (reference sequence). The CDR3 region is CAWSGGGHNQPQHF. The CDR3 bases that were read are TGTGCCTGGAGTGGGGGGGGCCACAATCAGCCC.

The sample holds many counts of this clone. Read data end 3 residues before the CDR3 end; the end is taken from the germline J gene. The chain couples TRBV12-3 or TRBV12-4 to TRBJ2-3; no reliable D call. V was pared by 2 bases and J by 5 bases, with 8 bases between. The CDR3 has 13 residues. CDR3 sequence reads: CASSLRSLDTQYF. The sequenced CDR3 bases are TGTGCCAGCAGTTTAAGGTCGTTAGATACG.

This clone was seen more than once but under ten times. The sequence runs out 3 residues before the end of the CDR3; the remainder is reconstructed from the germline J gene. The chain is built from TRBV10-2 and TRBJ2-3; D gene unclear. Trimming left V 3 bases short and J 4 bases short, with 8 bases between. In germline, CDR1 is WSHSY, CDR2 SAAADI. This CDR3 has 13 amino acids. The CDR3 DNA, read in part, is TGCGCCAGCAGTGATTACAGACCAGATACG. This gives the protein CASSDYRPDT. The whole CDR3 reads CASSDYRPDTQYF.

This clone has ten or more counts. The read ends 3 residues before the CDR3 terminus; that terminus is restored from the germline J gene. The chain combines TRBV18 with TRBJ1-5, with a tentative D call TRBD1 (5 bases). CDR1 KGHSH and CDR2 LQKENI come from the germline V gene. The CDR3 consists of 15 residues. The V end lost 3 bases, the J end lost 4 bases, and 13 bases lay between the germline ends. The covered CDR3 bases are TGTGCCAGCTCACCTGGCAGGGATAGGAATCAGCCC. Translation: CASSPGRDRNQP. The full CDR3 sequence reads CASSPGRDRNQPQHF.

This clone showed up many times. The read terminates 3 residues before the CDR3 end, so the remaining end is supplied by the germline J gene. This chain uses TRBV2 with TRBJ1-6; maybe TRBD1 (6 bases). This CDR3 contains 14 residues. Trimming pared 8 bases from V and 6 bases from J, leaving 14 bases between. Germline CDR1 and CDR2: SNHLY and FYNNEI. CDR3 DNA (partial): TGTGCCAGCGGTCGGACAGCCAGTAATTCACCC. Amino acids: CASGRTASNSP. In full, the CDR3 reads CASGRTASNSPLHF.

In this sample, this clone turned up many times. The CDR3 end is not reached by the read, which stops 3 residues before it; the germline J gene fills it in. This rearrangement joins TRBV5-4 to TRBJ1-2, with TRBD1 matching 7 bases. V trimming: 3 bases; J trimming: 1 base; junction bases outside the gene matches: 9. This CDR3 has 16 residues. Germline V lookup: CDR1 SGHNT, CDR2 YYREEE (reference sequence). CDR3 bases read: TGTGCCAGCAGCTCGGGACAGACATTACTTAACTATGGC. The encoded protein is CASSSGQTLLNYG. The CDR3 in its entirety is CASSSGQTLLNYGYTF.

The table lists this clone with many counts. Coverage ceases 3 residues before the CDR3 finishes, and the germline J gene fills in the end. The chain uses TRBV19 and TRBJ2-1; 13 positions agree with TRBD2. Germline V gives CDR1 LNHDA, CDR2 SQIVND (reference sequence). V was clipped by 8 bases and J by 0 bases; unmatched bases: 7. The CDR3 totals 17 residues. Partial CDR3 DNA: TGTGCCAGTTTCGGACTAGCGGGAGATGACTCCTACAATGAG. Protein: CASFGLAGDDSYNE. The complete CDR3 reads CASFGLAGDDSYNEQFF.

This clone has at least ten counts. The read gets to within 3 residues of the CDR3 end, and the germline J gene fills in the rest. J is TRBJ1-4 and V is TRBV5-1; perhaps TRBD1 as D (6 bases). The germline V and J ends were trimmed by 4 bases and 5 bases, with 12 bases remaining between them. This CDR3 comprises 14 residues. The germline CDR1 and CDR2 sequences are SGHRS and YFSETQ. The CDR3 loop reads CASSEQGGNEKLFF. The covered CDR3 bases are TGCGCCAGCAGCGAACAGGGAGGGAATGAAAAA.

This clone has only a few counts. From the germline J gene comes the end of the CDR3, since the read stops 3 residues before it. V gene TRBV2 combines with J gene TRBJ1-1; the match to TRBD1 covers 8 bases. Germline trimming cut 7 bases from V and 7 bases from J; bases unmatched to any gene: 11. CDR1 and CDR2 (germline): SNHLY, FYNNEI. CDR3 length equals 14 residues. CDR3: CASTREQGGGEAFF. CDR3 DNA (partial): TGTGCCAGCACTCGGGAACAGGGGGGGGGTGAA.

This clone was detected many times. The read comes to an end 3 residues before the CDR3 does, leaving the germline J gene to fill in the end. The chain uses TRBV11-2 and TRBJ1-1; D remains unclear. The CDR3 length is 13 residues. Germline V gene sequence: CDR1 SGHAT, CDR2 FQNNGV. V was clipped by 5 bases and J by 1 base, with 8 bases between them. This CDR3 is CASSATPNTEAFF. The covered CDR3 bases are TGTGCCAGCAGCGCGACACCGAACACTGAA.

This clone was found many times. The CDR3 is cut off 3 residues early in the read; its end comes from the germline J gene. The J gene is TRBJ2-6, the V gene TRBV7-8; 8 bases fit TRBD1. J was trimmed by 1 base and V by 3 bases; bases with no gene match: 8. CDR1 SGHVS and CDR2 FQNEAQ come from the germline V gene. This CDR3 spans 18 amino acids. The chain's CDR3 is CASSFRDRKVSGANVLTF. Incomplete CDR3 DNA: TGTGCCAGCAGCTTCCGGGACAGGAAAGTTTCTGGGGCCAACGTC.

The sample holds many counts of this clone. The CDR3 goes on 3 residues after the read ends, and that part is filled in from the germline J gene. This sequence joins TRBV10-3 and TRBJ1-2; a weak D match, TRBD1 (5 bases). The CDR3 is made up of 14 amino acids. The germline CDR1 and CDR2 sequences are ENHRY and SYGVKD. V lost 0 bases to trimming and J lost 5 bases, with 10 bases between them. This CDR3 is CAISESGQGYGYTF. The sequenced part of the CDR3 DNA is TGTGCCATCAGTGAGTCAGGTCAGGGATATGGC.

In its sample, this clone was seen many times. The observed sequence ends 3 residues before the CDR3 terminus, with the missing tail filled in from the germline J gene. The V gene is TRBV7-1, the J gene TRBJ2-1; 9 bases fit TRBD2. TRBV7-1 is filed as an ORF, its function uncertain. This CDR3 is 20 amino acids long. V gave up 2 bases and J gave up 2 bases; unmatched junction bases: 16. This chain's CDR3 is CASSSPWAGGKVEPYNEQFF. Partial CDR3 DNA: TGTGCCAGCAGCTCACCGTGGGCGGGAGGGAAGGTGGAGCCCTACAATGAG.

This clone was observed many times. The sequence runs out 3 residues before the end of the CDR3; the remainder is reconstructed from the germline J gene. This chain uses TRBV2 with TRBJ2-3, with D perhaps matching TRBD2 (5 bases). The V end was cut by 7 bases, the J end by 8 bases, with 19 bases between. The CDR3 spans 14 residues. Germline CDR1 and CDR2: SNHLY and FYNNEI. CDR3 residues: CASKESGGFGTQYF. CDR3 DNA, as far as it was read: TGTGCCAGCAAGGAAAGCGGAGGATTCGGTACG.

This clone was recorded at least ten times. The read ends 3 residues shy of where the CDR3 ends; the end is completed using the germline J gene. The same CDR3 can be traced to other DNA sequences in this sample. The chain carries TRBV20-1 and TRBJ2-7; 8 bases are shared with TRBD1. Trimming took 6 bases from V and 0 from J; bases not matched to a gene: 4. The length of the CDR3 is 13 residues. Germline V CDR1 and CDR2: DFQATT, SNEGSKA (reference sequence). The CDR3 bases that were read are TGCAGTGCAAGGACAGGGAGCTCCTACGAG. Protein: CSARTGSSYE. The entire CDR3 protein reads CSARTGSSYEQYF.

There are many counts of this clone. Here the CDR3 reads CASSEGLAFAGELFF. The CDR3 bases that were read are TGCGCCAGCAGCGAGGGACTAGCGTTCGCCGGGGAG. The V and J genes are TRBV5-1 and TRBJ2-2; 10 nucleotides agree with TRBD2. The sequenced fragment ends 3 residues before the CDR3 boundary, so the rest is inferred from the germline J gene. The V and J ends lost 4 bases and 6 bases, in that order; junction bases with no gene match: 6. Germline assignment: CDR1 SGHRS and CDR2 YFSETQ. The CDR3 is made up of 15 amino acids. The entire variable domain, with the rest obtained from reference TRBV5-1 and TRBJ2-2, is as follows: KAGVTQTPRYLIKTRGQQVTLSCSPISGHRSVSWYQQTPGQGLQFLFEYFSETQRNKGNFPGRFSGRQFSNSRSEMNVSTLELGDSALYLCASSEGLAFAGELFFGEGSRLTVL.

This clone was counted between two and nine times. The CDR3 loop reads CATSRGGPPGYNEQFF. CDR3 DNA, as far as it was read: TGTGCCACCAGTAGGGGGGGTCCTCCCGGGTACAATGAG. This chain connects TRBV19 to TRBJ2-1, with a tentative D call TRBD2 (7 bases). The read ends 3 residues before the CDR3 terminus; that terminus is restored from the germline J gene. Germline V CDR1 and CDR2: LNHDA, SQIVND (reference sequence). This CDR3 region has 16 residues. V was trimmed by 10 bases and J by 4 bases, leaving 23 bases between them.

This clone was seen many times. The read halts 3 residues ahead of the CDR3 end, with the missing end drawn from the germline J gene. The rearrangement joins TRBV29-1 to TRBJ2-7; 7 bases agree with TRBD2. V shed 2 bases, J shed 2 bases, and the junction held 3 bases outside the gene matches. The germline V gene has CDR1 SQVTM and CDR2 ANQGSEA. CDR3 length equals 13 residues. CDR3 residues: CSVELAATYEQYF. Partial CDR3 DNA: TGCAGCGTTGAACTAGCGGCAACCTACGAG.

About this clone itself: The read terminates 3 residues ahead of where the CDR3 ends, so the germline J gene completes it. The chain is built from TRBV7-9 and TRBJ1-2, with 10 bases lining up with TRBD1. Germline V gene lookup returns CDR1 SEHNR and CDR2 FQNEAQ (reference sequence). There are 14 residues in the CDR3. The DNA read from the CDR3 is TGTGCCAGCAGCTTACGGACAGGGGGGAATGAC. Translating it yields CASSLRTGGND. The full-length CDR3 reads as CASSLRTGGNDYTF.

This clone was detected ten times or more. The CDR3 is cut off 3 residues early in the read; its end comes from the germline J gene. The V and J genes are TRBV5-1 and TRBJ2-5; 9 positions match TRBD2. Looked up from germline, CDR1 is SGHRS and CDR2 is YFSETQ. CDR3 size: 15 residues. V dropped 0 bases and J dropped 5; count of bases not matched to a gene: 5. CDR3 DNA (partial): TGCGCCAGCAGCTTGGGAAGCGGGGGGCCCGAGACC. This gives the protein CASSLGSGGPET. The whole CDR3 protein is CASSLGSGGPETQYF.

This clone was counted at least ten times. Coverage ceases 3 residues before the CDR3 finishes, and the germline J gene fills in the end. This chain links TRBV20-1 with TRBJ2-1, with D possibly matching TRBD2 (5 bases). The CDR3 covers 12 residues. V lost 8 bases, J lost 8 bases, and 16 bases lay in between. Germline loops: CDR1 DFQATT, CDR2 SNEGSKA (reference sequence). CDR3 amino acids: CSTTLGGHEQFF. CDR3 DNA (partial): TGCAGTACCACACTAGGCGGGCATGAG.

This clone was seen ten or more times. The missing CDR3 end, 3 residues past where the read stops, is filled in from the germline J gene. The chain employs TRBV7-3 and TRBJ1-1; no reliable D call. The CDR3 loop spans 13 amino acids. The V end was cut by 3 bases, the J end by 3 bases, with 8 bases between. Germline lookup yields CDR1 SGHTA and CDR2 FQGTGA. The DNA read from the CDR3 is TGTGCCAGCAGCTTTACTAGAGACACTGAA. Protein: CASSFTRDTE. The entire CDR3 protein is CASSFTRDTEAFF.

This clone was recorded at least ten times. The chain's CDR3 is CASSLDIYEQYF. CDR3 DNA (partial): TGTGCCAGCAGCTTAGATATCTACGAG. The chain combines TRBV7-9 with TRBJ2-7; D gene ambiguous. The read stops 3 residues short of the end of the CDR3; the missing end is completed from the germline J gene. CDR1 SEHNR and CDR2 FQNEAQ come from the germline V gene (reference sequence). V was cut by 1 base and J by 3 bases, with 4 bases left in between. CDR3 size: 12 residues.

The sample holds many counts of this clone. The CDR3 extends 3 residues past the end of the read, so its final part is completed from the germline J gene. V gene TRBV20-1 combines with J gene TRBJ1-2; D remains unclear. The germline V and J ends were trimmed by 7 bases and 6 bases, with 9 bases remaining between them. Per the germline V gene, CDR1 is DFQATT and CDR2 is SNEGSKA (reference sequence). The CDR3 is made up of 10 amino acids. The chain's CDR3 is CSVMTNGYTF. The covered CDR3 bases are TGCAGTGTTATGACAAATGGC.

This clone was counted between two and nine times. The read comes to an end 3 residues before the CDR3 does, leaving the germline J gene to fill in the end. The chain carries TRBV7-8 and TRBJ2-5; D is possibly TRBD1 (5 bases). The germline V gene has CDR1 SGHVS and CDR2 FQNEAQ. The CDR3 is 14 residues long. Partial CDR3 DNA: TGTGCCAGCAGCGCCTTGACAGACACAGATACC. Encoded protein: CASSALTDTDT. The whole CDR3 protein reads CASSALTDTDTQYF.

The sample holds many counts of this clone. The sequence runs out 3 residues before the end of the CDR3; the remainder is reconstructed from the germline J gene. The chain is built from TRBV18 and TRBJ1-2, with TRBD1 matching over 12 bases. Germline V gene lookup returns CDR1 KGHSH and CDR2 LQKENI. V shed 2 bases, J shed 7 bases, and the junction held 5 bases outside the gene matches. This CDR3 contains 15 residues. The CDR3 loop is CASSPTGQGASGYTF. The DNA read from the CDR3 is TGTGCCAGCTCACCAACGGGACAGGGGGCCAGTGGC.

This clone came up many times. The read ends 3 residues before the CDR3 terminus; that terminus is restored from the germline J gene. The rearrangement uses TRBV15 and TRBJ2-7; TRBD2 matches at 8 bases. The CDR3 extends over 16 amino acids. J gave up 6 bases and V 8 bases, and 18 bases lay outside the gene matches. The germline V gene has CDR1 LNHNV and CDR2 YYDKDF (reference sequence). CDR3 DNA, as far as it was read: TGTGCCACCGCCACACTCACTAGCGGACCCCTGTCCGAG. This codes for CATATLTSGPLSE. From start to end, the CDR3 is CATATLTSGPLSEQYF. The full variable domain, completed using reference TRBV15 and TRBJ2-7, is DAMVIQNPRYQVTQFGKPVTLSCSQTLNHNVMYWYQQKSSQAPKLLFHYYDKDFNNEADTPDNFQSRRPNTSFCFLDIRSPGLGDTAMYLCATATLTSGPLSEQYFGPGTRLTVT.

This clone has a handful of counts. Coverage ceases 3 residues before the CDR3 finishes, and the germline J gene fills in the end. The rearrangement joins TRBV2 to TRBJ2-1, with a possible D match to TRBD2 (6 bases). The V gene lost 0 bases and the J gene lost 0 bases, with 6 bases spanning the gap. This CDR3 is built from 15 residues. Germline V gene lookup returns CDR1 SNHLY and CDR2 FYNNEI. The covered CDR3 bases are TGTGCCAGCAGTGAAGCGCGGGGCTCCTACAATGAG. It is translated as CASSEARGSYNE. The whole CDR3 protein is CASSEARGSYNEQFF.

This clone was counted at least ten times. The read gets to within 3 residues of the CDR3 end, and the germline J gene fills in the rest. The chain couples TRBV7-8 to TRBJ2-5; tentatively, D is TRBD2 (6 bases). The CDR3 runs to 17 residues. Germline V gene lookup returns CDR1 SGHVS and CDR2 FQNEAQ. V shed 0 bases and J shed 4 bases, with 18 bases lying between them. CDR3 protein: CASSLAGGAFGIETQYF. CDR3 bases read: TGTGCCAGCAGCTTAGCCGGAGGGGCCTTTGGAATAGAGACC.